This TCR beta chain was obtained from a study of CD8+CD57+ T cells in acquired aplastic anemia. In the study overall: Sorted CD4+ plus CD8+ cells gave DNA averaging roughly 3 ug. Overall study findings and caveats: Common to patients and controls were roughly 30 CD8+ CDR3 sequences. Patient and control CD8+ Simpson's diversity was not significantly different.

This clonotype was seen only a few times. What it recognizes is unknown. Investigators profiled TCR beta VDJ and CDR3 from genomic DNA template. MiXCR, applied by TCRdb to the reads, yields one record per CDR3 protein. The repertoire consists of 250,000 to 350,000 distinct CDR3 sequences, with around 60% occurring once and the leading ten covering approximately 8%. Germline CDR1 is SEHNR and CDR2 is FQNEAQ (reference sequence). This CDR3 region has 15 residues. V lost 5 bases, J lost 0 bases, and 11 bases lay in between. The TCR was taken from a human donor with severe aplastic anemia or a healthy control (not recorded which). The sample comprised sorted CD4+, CD8+, or CD8+CD57+ T cells (not recorded which) from PBMCs. The chain has TRBV7-9 and TRBJ2-1, with a tentative D call TRBD2 (5 bases). This CDR3 is CASSVEGSSYNEQFF. The CDR3 DNA reads TGTGCCAGCAGCGTAGAGGGTAGCTCCTACAATGAGCAGTTCTTC.